A selection of T cell receptor beta chains follows, all from one sample in a study of somatic mutations in cytotoxic T cells in rheumatoid arthritis. Only in-frame clones appear in the TCRdb table, and some are missing; sequencing was by immunoSEQ multiplex PCR. Among some 21,000 clones listed, 80% to 90% were seen once. Sequencing was performed on CD8+ T cells sorted from blood. The receptors here all came from an adult with rheumatoid arthritis. Both conserved end residues are part of each CDR3. D genes are given only for firm matches. Clone size appears in some rows only: once, few, many, or a class for an expanded clone.

.	TRBV19	.	TRBJ2-7	CASSIELRDRLKF	TGTGCCAGTAGTATAGAACTCCGGGACCGCCTGAAATTC
.	TRBV4-1	.	TRBJ2-1	CASSHRNPPPNEQFF	TGCGCCAGCAGCCATCGGAACCCCCCGCCCAATGAGCAGTTCTTC
once	TRBV2	TRBD1	TRBJ2-4	CASSEGPTGRAIAKNIQYF	TGTGCCAGCAGTGAAGGGCCGACAGGGCGCGCGATAGCCAAAAACATTCAGTACTTC
.	TRBV10-2	.	TRBJ2-6	CASSYRPSGANVLTF	TGCGCCAGCAGCTACAGACCTTCTGGGGCCAACGTCCTGACTTTC
few	TRBV6-4	TRBD2	TRBJ2-3	CASSDGGGAGADTQYF	TGTGCCAGCAGTGACGGCGGGGGGGCCGGGGCAGATACGCAGTATTTT
.	TRBV11-2	.	TRBJ1-2	CASSRQAYGYTF	TGTGCCAGCAGCCGACAGGCTTATGGCTACACCTTC
.	TRBV7-8	TRBD1	TRBJ2-7	CASTYGAGGPYEQYF	TGTGCCAGCACCTACGGGGCAGGGGGCCCCTACGAGCAGTACTTC
.	TRBV7-9	.	TRBJ2-7	CASSLPTDYEQYF	TGTGCCAGCAGCTTGCCAACTGACTACGAGCAGTACTTC
.	TRBV4-1	TRBD1	TRBJ2-3	CASSQEVQGADTQYF	TGCGCCAGCAGCCAAGAGGTACAGGGGGCAGATACGCAGTATTTT
.	TRBV7-2	TRBD1	TRBJ2-5	CASSQGTGREAQYF	TGTGCCAGCAGCCAAGGGACAGGAAGAGAGGCCCAGTACTTC
.	TRBV7-9	.	TRBJ2-3	CASSLAASEIMTDTQYF	TGTGCCAGCAGCTTAGCCGCTAGCGAAATAATGACAGATACGCAGTATTTT
.	TRBV28	TRBD1	TRBJ1-1	CASSYIRDRGNTEAFF	TGTGCCAGCAGTTACATCCGGGACAGGGGGAACACTGAAGCTTTCTTT
.	TRBV5-1	.	TRBJ1-1	CASSPPRDGEINTEAFF	TGCGCCAGCAGCCCACCCCGGGACGGCGAGATAAACACTGAAGCTTTCTTT
few	TRBV19	.	TRBJ1-1	CASSAPHTRTEAFF	TGTGCCAGTAGTGCCCCTCACACGCGCACTGAAGCTTTCTTT
.	TRBV6-1	.	TRBJ2-7	CASSGYLGTYEQYF	TGTGCCAGCAGTGGCTACCTTGGCACCTACGAGCAGTACTTC
.	TRBV7-9	.	TRBJ2-1	CASSPEGGASYNEQFF	TGTGCCAGCAGCCCAGAAGGCGGGGCCTCCTACAATGAGCAGTTCTTC
few	TRBV6-5	TRBD1	TRBJ2-1	CASTLQGAGSNEQFF	TGTGCCAGCACCTTACAGGGGGCCGGGTCCAATGAGCAGTTCTTC
.	TRBV13	TRBD2	TRBJ2-1	CASSFRKAGGTYNEQFF	TGTGCCAGCAGCTTTCGAAAGGCGGGGGGGACTTACAATGAGCAGTTCTTC
.	TRBV2	.	TRBJ2-7	CASLLEGLVYEQYF	TGTGCCAGCCTCTTGGAGGGACTGGTCTACGAGCAGTACTTC
.	TRBV4-2	TRBD1	TRBJ2-6	CASSQAQGVMGLSRANVLTF	TGTGCCAGCAGCCAAGCACAGGGGGTAATGGGGCTCTCTCGGGCCAACGTCCTGACTTTC
.	TRBV6-5	TRBD1	TRBJ1-1	CASSTRTGGAFF	TGTGCCAGCAGTACAAGGACAGGGGGAGCTTTCTTT
.	TRBV7-2	TRBD2	TRBJ2-7	CASSLDAGGFYEQYF	TGTGCCAGCAGCTTAGATGCGGGGGGGTTCTACGAGCAGTACTTC
.	TRBV4-2	.	TRBJ1-6	CASSPRDFRSSYNSPLHF	TGTGCCAGCAGCCCTCGGGACTTTAGGAGCTCCTATAATTCACCCCTCCACTTT
.	TRBV19	.	TRBJ1-4	CASSISRDGNEKLFF	TGTGCCAGTAGTATTTCCCGGGACGGCAATGAAAAACTGTTTTTT
few	TRBV4-2	.	TRBJ2-2	CASSQDYDPGELFF	TGTGCCAGCAGCCAAGATTACGACCCCGGGGAGCTGTTTTTT
.	TRBV5-4	TRBD1	TRBJ2-1	CASSSAFPGTESYNEQFF	TGTGCCAGCAGCTCTGCTTTTCCCGGGACAGAGTCCTACAATGAGCAGTTCTTC
once	TRBV5-1	TRBD1	TRBJ1-1	CASSLRTGAMNTEAFF	TGCGCCAGCAGCCTCCGGACAGGGGCGATGAACACTGAAGCTTTCTTT
.	TRBV19	.	TRBJ2-1	CASSLIGGAGNEQFF	TGTGCCAGTAGTCTCATAGGTGGGGCAGGCAATGAGCAGTTCTTC
.	TRBV4-1	.	TRBJ2-3	CASSPGRDTQYF	TGCGCCAGCAGCCCGGGGAGAGATACGCAGTATTTT
.	TRBV11-2	.	TRBJ2-3	CASSLERYHTDTQYF	TGTGCCAGCAGCTTAGAACGGTACCACACAGATACGCAGTATTTT
.	TRBV4-1	TRBD1	TRBJ1-2	CASSQDRVLNYGYTF	TGCGCCAGCAGCCAGGACAGGGTTTTGAACTATGGCTACACCTTC
.	TRBV7-9	.	TRBJ1-1	CASSLVGGSEAFF	TGTGCCAGCAGCTTAGTCGGGGGTTCTGAAGCTTTCTTT
.	TRBV9	.	TRBJ1-1	CASSPDLKTEAFF	TGTGCCAGCAGCCCTGACTTAAAGACTGAAGCTTTCTTT